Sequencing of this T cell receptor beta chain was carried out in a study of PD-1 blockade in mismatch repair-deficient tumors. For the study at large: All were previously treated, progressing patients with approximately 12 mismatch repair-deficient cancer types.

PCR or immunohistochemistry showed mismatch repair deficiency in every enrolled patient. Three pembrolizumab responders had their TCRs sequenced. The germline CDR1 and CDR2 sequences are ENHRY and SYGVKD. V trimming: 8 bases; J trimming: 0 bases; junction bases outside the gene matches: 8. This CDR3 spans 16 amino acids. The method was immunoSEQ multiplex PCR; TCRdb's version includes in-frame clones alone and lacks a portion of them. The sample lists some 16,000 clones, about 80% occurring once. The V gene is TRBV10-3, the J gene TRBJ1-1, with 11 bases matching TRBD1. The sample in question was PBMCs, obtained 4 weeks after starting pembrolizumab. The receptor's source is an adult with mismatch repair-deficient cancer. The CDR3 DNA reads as TGTGCCATCGGGAGGGACAGGGGGGACCTGAACACTGAAGCTTTCTTT. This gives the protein CAIGRDRGDLNTEAFF.